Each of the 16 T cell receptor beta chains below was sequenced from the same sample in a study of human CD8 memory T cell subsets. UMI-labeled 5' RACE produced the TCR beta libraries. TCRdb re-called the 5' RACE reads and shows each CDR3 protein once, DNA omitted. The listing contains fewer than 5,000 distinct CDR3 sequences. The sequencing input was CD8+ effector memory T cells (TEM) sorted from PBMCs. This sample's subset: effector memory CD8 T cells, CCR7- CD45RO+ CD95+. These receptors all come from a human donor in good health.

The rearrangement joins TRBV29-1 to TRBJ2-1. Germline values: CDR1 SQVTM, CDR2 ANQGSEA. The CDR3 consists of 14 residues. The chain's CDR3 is CSVGGQSSYNEQFF.

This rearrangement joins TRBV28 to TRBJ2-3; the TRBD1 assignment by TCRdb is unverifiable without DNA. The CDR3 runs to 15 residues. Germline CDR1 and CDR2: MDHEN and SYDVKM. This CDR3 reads CASSAGQGATDTQYF.

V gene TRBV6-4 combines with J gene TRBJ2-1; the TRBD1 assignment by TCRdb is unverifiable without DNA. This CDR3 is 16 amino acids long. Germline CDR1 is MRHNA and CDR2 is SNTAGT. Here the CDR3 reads CASSDSEGQGAGEQFF.

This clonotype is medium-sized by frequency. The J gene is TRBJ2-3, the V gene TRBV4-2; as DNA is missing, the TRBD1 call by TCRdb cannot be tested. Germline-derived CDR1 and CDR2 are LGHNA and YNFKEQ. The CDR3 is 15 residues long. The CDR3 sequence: CASSQGGGASDTQYF.

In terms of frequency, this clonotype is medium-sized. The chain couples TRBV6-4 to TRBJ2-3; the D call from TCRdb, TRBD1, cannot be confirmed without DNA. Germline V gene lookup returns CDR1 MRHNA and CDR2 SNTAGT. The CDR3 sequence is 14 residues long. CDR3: CASSDGTGADTQYF.

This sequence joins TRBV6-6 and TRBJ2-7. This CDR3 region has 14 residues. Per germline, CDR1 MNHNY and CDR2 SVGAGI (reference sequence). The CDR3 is CASSDDAFSYEQYF.

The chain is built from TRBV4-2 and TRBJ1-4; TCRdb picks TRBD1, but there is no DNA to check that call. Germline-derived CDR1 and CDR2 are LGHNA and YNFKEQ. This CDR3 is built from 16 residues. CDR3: CASSKTPGTGEEKLFF.

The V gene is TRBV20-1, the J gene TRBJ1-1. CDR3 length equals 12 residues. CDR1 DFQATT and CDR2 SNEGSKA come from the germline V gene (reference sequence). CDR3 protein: CSAKVQDTEAFF.

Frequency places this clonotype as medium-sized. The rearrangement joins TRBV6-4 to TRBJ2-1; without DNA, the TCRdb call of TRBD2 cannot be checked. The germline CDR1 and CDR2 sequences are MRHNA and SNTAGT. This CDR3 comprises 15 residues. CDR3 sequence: CASSGTSGEYNEQFF.

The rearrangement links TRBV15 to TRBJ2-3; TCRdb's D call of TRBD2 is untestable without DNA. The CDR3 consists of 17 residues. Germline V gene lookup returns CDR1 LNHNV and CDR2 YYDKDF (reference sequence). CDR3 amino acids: CATSGFHGSSPADTQYF.

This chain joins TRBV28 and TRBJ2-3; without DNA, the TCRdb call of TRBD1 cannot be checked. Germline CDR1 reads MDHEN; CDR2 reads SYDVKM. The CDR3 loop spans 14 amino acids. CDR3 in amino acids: CASSLFREPSAQYF.

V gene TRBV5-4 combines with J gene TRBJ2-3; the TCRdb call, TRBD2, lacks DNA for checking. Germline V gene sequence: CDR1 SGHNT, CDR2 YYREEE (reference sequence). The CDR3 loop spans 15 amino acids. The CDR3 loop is CASSLGGASTDTQYF. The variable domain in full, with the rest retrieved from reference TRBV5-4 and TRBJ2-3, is ETGVTQSPTHLIKTRGQQVTLRCSSQSGHNTVSWYQQALGQGPQFIFQYYREEENGRGNFPPRFSGLQFPNYSSELNVNALELDDSALYLCASSLGGASTDTQYFGPGTRLTVL.

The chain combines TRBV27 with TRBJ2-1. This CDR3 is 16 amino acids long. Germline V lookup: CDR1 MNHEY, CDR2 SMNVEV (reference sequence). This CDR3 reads CASSLDGVGPYNEQFF.

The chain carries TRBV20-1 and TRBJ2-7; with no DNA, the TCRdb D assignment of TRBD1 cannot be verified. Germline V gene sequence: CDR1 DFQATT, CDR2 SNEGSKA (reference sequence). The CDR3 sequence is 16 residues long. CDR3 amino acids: CSANRDRDREPYEQYF.

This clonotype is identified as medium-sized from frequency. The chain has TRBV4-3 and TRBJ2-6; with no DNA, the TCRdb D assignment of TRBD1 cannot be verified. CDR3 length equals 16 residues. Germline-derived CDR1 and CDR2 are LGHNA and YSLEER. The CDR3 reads CASSQEGQGGANVLTF.

The CDR3 loop is CASSPALSYYEQYF. The V gene is TRBV14, the J gene TRBJ2-7; no DNA is available, so the TRBD1 call from TCRdb remains unchecked. Looked up from germline, CDR1 is SGHDN and CDR2 is FVKESK. The CDR3 contains 14 residues.